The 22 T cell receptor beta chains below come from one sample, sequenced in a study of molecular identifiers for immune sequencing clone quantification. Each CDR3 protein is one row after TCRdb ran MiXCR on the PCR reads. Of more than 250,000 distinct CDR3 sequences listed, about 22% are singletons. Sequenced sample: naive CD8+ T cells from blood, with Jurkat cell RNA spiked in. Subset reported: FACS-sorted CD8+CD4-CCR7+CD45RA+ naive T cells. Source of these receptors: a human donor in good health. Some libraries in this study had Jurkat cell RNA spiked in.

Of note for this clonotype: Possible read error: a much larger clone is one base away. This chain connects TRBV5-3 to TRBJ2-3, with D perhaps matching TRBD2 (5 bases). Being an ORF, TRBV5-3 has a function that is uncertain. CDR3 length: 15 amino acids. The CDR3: CASSLEVASADTQYF. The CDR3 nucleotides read TGTGCCAGCAGCTTGGAGGTAGCGAGCGCAGATACGCAGTATTTT.

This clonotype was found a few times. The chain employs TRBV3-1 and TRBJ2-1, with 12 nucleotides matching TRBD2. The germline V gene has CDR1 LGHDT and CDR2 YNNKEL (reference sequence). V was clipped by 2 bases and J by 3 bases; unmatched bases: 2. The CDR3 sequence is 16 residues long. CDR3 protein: CASSQPGLAGYNEQFF. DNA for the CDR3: TGTGCCAGCAGCCAACCGGGACTAGCGGGCTACAATGAGCAGTTCTTC.

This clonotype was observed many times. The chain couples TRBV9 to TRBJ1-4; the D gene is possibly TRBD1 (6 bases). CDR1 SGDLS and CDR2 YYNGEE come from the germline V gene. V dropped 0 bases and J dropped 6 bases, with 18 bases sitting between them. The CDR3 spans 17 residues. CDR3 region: CASSVAVGQGTDEKLFF. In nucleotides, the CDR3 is TGTGCCAGCAGCGTAGCTGTAGGTCAGGGGACCGATGAAAAACTGTTTTTT.

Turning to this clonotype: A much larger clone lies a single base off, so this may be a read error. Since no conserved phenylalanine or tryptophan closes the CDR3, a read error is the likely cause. In DNA form, the CDR3 reads TGTGCCAGTAGTATAAAAGGGGCTTACACTGAAGCTTTCTAT. It specifies CASSIKGAYTEAFY. The V call is TRBV19, the J call TRBJ1-1, with a weak D call TRBD1 (5 bases). Trimming cost V 2 bases and J 3 bases, with 10 bases left between them. From germline, CDR1 is LNHDA and CDR2 SQIVND (reference sequence). This CDR3 spans 14 amino acids.

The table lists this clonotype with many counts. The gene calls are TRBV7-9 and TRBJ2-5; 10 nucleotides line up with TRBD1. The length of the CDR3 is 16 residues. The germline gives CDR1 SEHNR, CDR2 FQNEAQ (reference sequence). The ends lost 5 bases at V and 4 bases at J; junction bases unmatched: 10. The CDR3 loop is CASSPRTGGLAETQYF. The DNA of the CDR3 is TGTGCCAGCAGCCCTCGGACAGGGGGTCTGGCAGAGACCCAGTACTTC.

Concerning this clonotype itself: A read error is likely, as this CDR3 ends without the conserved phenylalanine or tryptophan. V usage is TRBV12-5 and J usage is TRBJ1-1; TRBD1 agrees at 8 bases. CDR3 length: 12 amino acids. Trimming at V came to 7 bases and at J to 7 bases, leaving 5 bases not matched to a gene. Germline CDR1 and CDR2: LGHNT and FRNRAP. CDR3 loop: CASETGVNEAFL. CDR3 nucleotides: TGTGCTAGTGAGACAGGGGTTAATGAAGCTTTCCTT.

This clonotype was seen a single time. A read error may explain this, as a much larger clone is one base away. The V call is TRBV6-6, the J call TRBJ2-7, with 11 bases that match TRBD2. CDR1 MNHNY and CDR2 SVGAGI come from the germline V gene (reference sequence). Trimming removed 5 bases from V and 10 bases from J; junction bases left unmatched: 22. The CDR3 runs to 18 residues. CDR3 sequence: CASSRTGTEVTSGDGQYF. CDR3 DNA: TGTGCCAGCAGTCGAACCGGGACTGAAGTGACTAGCGGGGACGGACAGTACTTC.

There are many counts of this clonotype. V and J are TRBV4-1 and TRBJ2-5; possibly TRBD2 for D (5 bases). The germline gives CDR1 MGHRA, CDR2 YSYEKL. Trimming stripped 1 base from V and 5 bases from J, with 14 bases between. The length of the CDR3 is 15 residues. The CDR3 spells CASSQASGYLETQYF. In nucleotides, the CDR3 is TGCGCCAGCAGCCAAGCCAGCGGCTATCTTGAGACCCAGTACTTC.

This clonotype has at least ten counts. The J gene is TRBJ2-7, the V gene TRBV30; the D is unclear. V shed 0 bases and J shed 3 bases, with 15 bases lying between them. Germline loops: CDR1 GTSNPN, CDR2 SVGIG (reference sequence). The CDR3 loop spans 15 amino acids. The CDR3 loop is CAWSVRQALVYEQYF. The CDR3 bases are TGTGCCTGGAGTGTAAGGCAGGCCCTAGTCTACGAGCAGTACTTC.

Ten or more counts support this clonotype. CDR3 region: CASSFPFTEAFF. The DNA of the CDR3 is TGTGCCAGCAGTTTCCCGTTCACTGAAGCTTTCTTT. J is TRBJ1-1 and V is TRBV12-3 or TRBV12-4; no definite D call. The CDR3 consists of 12 residues. Trimming removed 3 bases from V and 4 bases from J, with 6 bases in between.

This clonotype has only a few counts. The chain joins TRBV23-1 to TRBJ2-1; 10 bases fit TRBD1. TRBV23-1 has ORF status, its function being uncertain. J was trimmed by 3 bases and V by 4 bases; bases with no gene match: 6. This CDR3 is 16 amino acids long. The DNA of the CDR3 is TGCGCCAGCAGTCGCCTCGGGACAGGGGACTACAATGAGCAGTTCTTC. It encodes CASSRLGTGDYNEQFF.

In DNA, the CDR3 is TGTGCCAGCCATGGACTATTACAAGAGACCCAGTACTTC. It translates to CASHGLLQETQYF. The V gene is TRBV7-9, the J gene TRBJ2-5, with D perhaps TRBD2 (6 bases). This CDR3 contains 13 residues. Trimming took 8 bases from V and 2 from J, leaving 12 bases between them. Germline V CDR1 and CDR2: SEHNR, FQNEAQ (reference sequence). Full variable domain (remainder filled in from reference TRBV7-9 and TRBJ2-5): DTGVSQNPRHKITKRGQNVTFRCDPISEHNRLYWYRQTLGQGPEFLTYFQNEAQLEKSRLLSDRFSAERPKGSFSTLEIQRTEQGDSAMYLCASHGLLQETQYFGPGTRLLVL.

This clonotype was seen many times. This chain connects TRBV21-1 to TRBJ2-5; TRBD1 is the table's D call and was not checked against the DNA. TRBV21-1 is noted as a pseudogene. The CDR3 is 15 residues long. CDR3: CASSKALRPARAQYF. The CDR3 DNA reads TGTGCCAGCAGCAAAGCGCTCCGGCCGGCCCGGGCCCAGTACTTC.

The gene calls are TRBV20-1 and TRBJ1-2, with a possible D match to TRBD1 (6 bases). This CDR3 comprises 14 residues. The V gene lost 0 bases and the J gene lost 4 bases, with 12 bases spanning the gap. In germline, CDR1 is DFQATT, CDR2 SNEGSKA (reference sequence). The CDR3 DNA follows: TGCAGTGCTAGAGATTTTGGGGGCGCCTATGGCTACACCTTC. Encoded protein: CSARDFGGAYGYTF.

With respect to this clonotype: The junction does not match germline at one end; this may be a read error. CDR3 sequence: CAGSPGQGPDTQYF. The CDR3 region has the DNA TGCGCCGGCAGCCCCGGACAGGGGCCAGATACGCAGTATTTT. The rearrangement joins TRBV4-1 to TRBJ2-3; TRBD1 agrees at 9 bases. Germline CDR1 reads MGHRA; CDR2 reads YSYEKL. The length of the CDR3 is 14 residues.

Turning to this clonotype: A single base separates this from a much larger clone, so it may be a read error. The CDR3 bases are TGTGCCTGCAGCTTGGCCTACAGCAATGAGCAGTTCTTC. Protein: CACSLAYSNEQFF. V usage is TRBV5-6 and J usage is TRBJ2-1; D unresolved. The CDR3 extends over 13 amino acids. Germline values: CDR1 SGHDT, CDR2 YYEEEE.

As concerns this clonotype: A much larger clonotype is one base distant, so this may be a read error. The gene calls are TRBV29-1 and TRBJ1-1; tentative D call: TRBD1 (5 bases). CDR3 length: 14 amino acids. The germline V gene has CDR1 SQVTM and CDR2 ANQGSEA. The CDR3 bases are TGCTGCGTTGACCCCCAGGGAATGAACACTGAAGCTTTCTTT. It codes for CCVDPQGMNTEAFF. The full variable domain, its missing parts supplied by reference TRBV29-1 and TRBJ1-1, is SAVISQKPSRDICQRGTSLTIQCQVDSQVTMMFWYRQQPGQSLTLIATANQGSEATYESGFVIDKFPISRPNLTFSTLTVSNMSPEDSSIYLCCVDPQGMNTEAFFGQGTRLTVV.

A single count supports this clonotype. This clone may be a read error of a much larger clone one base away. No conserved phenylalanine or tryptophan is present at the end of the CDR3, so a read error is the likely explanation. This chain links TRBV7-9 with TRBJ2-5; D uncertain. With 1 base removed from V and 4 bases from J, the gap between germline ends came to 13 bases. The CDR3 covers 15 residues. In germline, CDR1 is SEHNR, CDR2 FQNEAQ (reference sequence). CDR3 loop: CASSLEGTGGETQYC. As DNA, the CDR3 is TGTGCCAGCAGCTTAGAGGGAACGGGCGGAGAGACCCAGTACTGC.

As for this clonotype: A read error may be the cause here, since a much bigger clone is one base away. In DNA, the CDR3 is TGCACCAGCAGCCAAGATTTCACAGGGTACGAGCAGTACTTC. Its protein is CTSSQDFTGYEQYF. This chain links TRBV4-3 with TRBJ2-7, with D maybe TRBD1 (6 bases). The CDR3 has 14 residues. Germline V gives CDR1 LGHNA, CDR2 YSLEER.

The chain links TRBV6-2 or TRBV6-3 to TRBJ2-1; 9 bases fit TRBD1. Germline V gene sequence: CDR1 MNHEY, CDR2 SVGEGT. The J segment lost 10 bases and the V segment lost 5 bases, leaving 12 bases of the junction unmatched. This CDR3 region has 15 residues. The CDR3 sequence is CASSQPGTGPLEQFF. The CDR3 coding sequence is TGTGCCAGCAGTCAACCCGGGACAGGGCCCCTCGAGCAGTTCTTC.

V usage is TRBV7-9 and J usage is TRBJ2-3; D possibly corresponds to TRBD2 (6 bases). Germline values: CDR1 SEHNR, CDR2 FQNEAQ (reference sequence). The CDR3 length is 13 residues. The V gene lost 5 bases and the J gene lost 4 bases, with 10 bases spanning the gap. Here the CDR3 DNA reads TGTGCCAGCAGCCCGGGGGTTTCAGATACGCAGTATTTT. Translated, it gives CASSPGVSDTQYF.

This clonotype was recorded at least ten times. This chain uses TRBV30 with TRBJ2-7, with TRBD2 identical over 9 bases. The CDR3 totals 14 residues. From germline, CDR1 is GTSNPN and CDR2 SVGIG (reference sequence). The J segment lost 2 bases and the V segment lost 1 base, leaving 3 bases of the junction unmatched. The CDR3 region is CAWSELAGTYEQYF. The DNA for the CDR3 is TGTGCCTGGAGTGAGCTAGCGGGAACCTACGAGCAGTACTTC.